This is a list of T cell receptor beta chains from one sample in a study of blood T cell repertoires in COVID-19. The table came from immunoSEQ multiplex PCR; TCRdb's copy has only in-frame clones and leaves some out. The repertoire holds around 190,000 clones, 84% seen once, with less than 15% in the top ten. Sample: peripheral blood. Receptor source: a human donor in a cohort sampled during active COVID-19. Both conserved end residues are part of each CDR3. D genes are given only for firm matches. Clone sizes are given selectively: once, few, many, or a class where the clone is expanded.

CDR3 length | clone size | D gene | J gene | V gene | CDR3 DNA | CDR3 protein
13 | - | TRBD2 | TRBJ2-2 | TRBV10-1 | TGCGCCAGCAGTGTAGCGGGAGGCGGGGAGCTGTTTTTT | CASSVAGGGELFF
15 | - | TRBD2 | TRBJ2-3 | TRBV30 | TGTGCCTGGAGCCCAGGCGGGGGGCAGACAGATACGCAGTATTTT | CAWSPGGGQTDTQYF
15 | few | TRBD1 | TRBJ2-5 | TRBV7-9 | TGTGCCAGCAGCCATTCAGACAGGGAACGGGAGACCCAGTACTTC | CASSHSDRERETQYF
14 | few | - | TRBJ1-1 | TRBV19 | TGTGCCAGTAGTATATGGGGGCAGGGCACTGAAGCTTTCTTT | CASSIWGQGTEAFF
13 | - | - | TRBJ1-2 | TRBV6-5 | TGTGCTGTTCTACCCGACAATAACTATGGCTACACCTTC | CAVLPDNNYGYTF
15 | - | - | TRBJ2-5 | TRBV25-1 | TGTGCCAGCAGTGTCTATCGGACACTACAAGAGACCCAGTACTTC | CASSVYRTLQETQYF
15 | - | TRBD1 | TRBJ2-7 | TRBV7-9 | TGTGCCAGCAGTCCAAAACAGGGGGCTGGTTACGAGCAGTACTTC | CASSPKQGAGYEQYF
13 | - | - | TRBJ1-5 | TRBV6-6 | TGTGCCAGCAGTAGGGGGAGAAATCAGCCCCAGCATTTT | CASSRGRNQPQHF
13 | - | - | TRBJ2-7 | TRBV19 | TGTGCCAGTAGTTGGAGGGTTGCCTACGAGCAGTACTTC | CASSWRVAYEQYF
17 | - | TRBD1 | TRBJ2-7 | TRBV28 | TGTGCCAGCAGTTTAAGGTACAGGGGGACCGGAACCTACGAGCAGTACTTC | CASSLRYRGTGTYEQYF
15 | - | TRBD2 | TRBJ2-3 | TRBV19 | TGTGCCAGTAGTATCGGGCTAGCGGGAGGAGATACGCAGTATTTT | CASSIGLAGGDTQYF
15 | - | TRBD2 | TRBJ2-2 | TRBV19 | TGTGCCAGTAGTGCTAGCGGGAGAATCGCCGGGGAGCTGTTTTTT | CASSASGRIAGELFF
16 | - | - | TRBJ2-1 | TRBV24-1 | TGTGCCACCAGTGGGTCTTTAGCGGCCTTCTACAATGAGCAGTTCTTC | CATSGSLAAFYNEQFF
15 | - | TRBD2 | TRBJ2-1 | TRBV7-9 | TGTGCCAGCAGCTTGGCTGGGAGGGCAGGCAATGAGCAGTTCTTC | CASSLAGRAGNEQFF
16 | - | - | TRBJ2-7 | TRBV19 | TGTGCCAGTAGTGCCGGAGGGGGGGAGGGCACAGTCGAGCAGTACTTC | CASSAGGGEGTVEQYF
18 | few | TRBD2 | TRBJ2-5 | TRBV28 | TGTGCCAGCAGTTTCGATCGGACTAGCGGGAGGGCCCGGGAGACCCAGTACTTC | CASSFDRTSGRARETQYF
17 | - | TRBD1 | TRBJ2-2 | TRBV10-1 | TGCGCCAGCCGAAGGACAGGGGGTTCGGCGAACACCGGGGAGCTGTTTTTT | CASRRTGGSANTGELFF
11 | - | - | TRBJ1-1 | TRBV20-1 | TGCAGTCCCAGCACGGGGACTGAAGCTTTCTTT | CSPSTGTEAFF